This T cell receptor (beta chain) was recorded in a study of immune cell composition in non-small cell lung cancer. Produced via immunoSEQ multiplex PCR; TCRdb's table is partial and in-frame only. The table shows roughly 1,700 clones, with more than 75% occurring only once. The sequenced material came from lung tumor tissue. This receptor was obtained from a human donor with non-small cell lung cancer.

CDR3 protein: CASSLTGSHYEQYF. DNA of the CDR3: TGCGCCAGCAGCTTGACAGGGTCCCACTACGAGCAGTACTTC. V gene TRBV5-1 combines with J gene TRBJ2-7; tentative D call: TRBD1 (6 bases). This CDR3 contains 14 residues. The ends were cut back, 1 base at V and 3 bases at J, with 11 bases in the middle. Germline lookup yields CDR1 SGHRS and CDR2 YFSETQ.